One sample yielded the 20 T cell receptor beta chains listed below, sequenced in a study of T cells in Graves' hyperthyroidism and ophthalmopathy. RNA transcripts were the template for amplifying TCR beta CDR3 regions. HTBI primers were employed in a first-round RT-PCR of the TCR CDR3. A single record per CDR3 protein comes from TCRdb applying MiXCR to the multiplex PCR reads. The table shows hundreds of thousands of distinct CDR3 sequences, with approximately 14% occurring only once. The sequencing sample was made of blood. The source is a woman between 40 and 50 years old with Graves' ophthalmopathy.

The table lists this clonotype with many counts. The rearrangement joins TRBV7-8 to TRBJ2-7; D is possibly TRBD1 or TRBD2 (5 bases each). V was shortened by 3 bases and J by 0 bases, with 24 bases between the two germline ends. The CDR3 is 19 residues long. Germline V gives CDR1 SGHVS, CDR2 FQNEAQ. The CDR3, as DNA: TGTGCCAGCAGCTTGTTTGGGGGTAGCTCGACCTTTAGCTCCTACGAGCAGTACTTC. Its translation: CASSLFGGSSTFSSYEQYF.

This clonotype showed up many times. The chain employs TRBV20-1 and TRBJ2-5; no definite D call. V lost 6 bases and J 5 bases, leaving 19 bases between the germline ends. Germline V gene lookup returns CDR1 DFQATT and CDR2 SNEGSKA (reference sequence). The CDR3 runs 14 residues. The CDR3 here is CSALVGMGVETQYF. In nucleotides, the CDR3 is TGCAGTGCCTTAGTGGGGATGGGCGTCGAGACCCAGTACTTC.

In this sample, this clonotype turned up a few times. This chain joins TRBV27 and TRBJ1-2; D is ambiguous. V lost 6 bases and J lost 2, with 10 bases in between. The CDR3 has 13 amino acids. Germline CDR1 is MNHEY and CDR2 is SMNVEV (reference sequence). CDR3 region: CASRRVGNYGYTF. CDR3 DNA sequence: TGTGCCAGCAGGAGGGTAGGGAACTATGGCTACACCTTC.

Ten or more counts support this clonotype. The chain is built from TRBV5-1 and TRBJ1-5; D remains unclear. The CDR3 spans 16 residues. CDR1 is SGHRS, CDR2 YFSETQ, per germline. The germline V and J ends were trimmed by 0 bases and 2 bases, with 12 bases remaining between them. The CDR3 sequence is CASSLDGLAGNQPQHF. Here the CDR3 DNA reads TGCGCCAGCAGCTTGGATGGGCTAGCCGGCAATCAGCCCCAGCATTTT.

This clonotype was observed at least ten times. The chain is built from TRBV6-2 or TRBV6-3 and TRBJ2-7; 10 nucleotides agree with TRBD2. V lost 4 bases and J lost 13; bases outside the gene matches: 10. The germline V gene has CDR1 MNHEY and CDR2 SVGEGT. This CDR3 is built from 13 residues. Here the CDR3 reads CASSSVVVAGGYF. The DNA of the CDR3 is TGTGCCAGCAGTTCCGTGGTGGTAGCGGGAGGATACTTC.

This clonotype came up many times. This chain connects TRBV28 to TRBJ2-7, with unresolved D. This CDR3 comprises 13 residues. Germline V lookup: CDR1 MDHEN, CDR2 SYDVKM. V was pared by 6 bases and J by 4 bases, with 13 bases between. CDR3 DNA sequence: TGTGCCAGCAGGGCTGGGGTCTATTACGAGCAGTACTTC. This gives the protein CASRAGVYYEQYF. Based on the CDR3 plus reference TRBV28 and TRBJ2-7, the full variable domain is DVKVTQSSRYLVKRTGEKVFLECVQDMDHENMFWYRQDPGLGLRLIYFSYDVKMKEKGDIPEGYSVSREKKERFSLILESASTNQTSMYLCASRAGVYYEQYFGPGTRLTVT.

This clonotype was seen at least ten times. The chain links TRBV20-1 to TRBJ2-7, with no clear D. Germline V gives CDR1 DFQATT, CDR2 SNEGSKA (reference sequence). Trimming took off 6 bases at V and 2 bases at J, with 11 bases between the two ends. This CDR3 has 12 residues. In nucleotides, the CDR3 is TGCAGTGCCCAAGACCAGACCTACGAGCAGTACTTC. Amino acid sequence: CSAQDQTYEQYF.

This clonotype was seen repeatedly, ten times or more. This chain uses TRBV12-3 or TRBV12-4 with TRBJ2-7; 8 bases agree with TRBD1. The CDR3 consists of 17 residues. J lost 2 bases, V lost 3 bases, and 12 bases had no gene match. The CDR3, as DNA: TGTGCCAGCAGTTTCCCCACAGGGGGTGACGACCCCTACGAGCAGTACTTC. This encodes CASSFPTGGDDPYEQYF.

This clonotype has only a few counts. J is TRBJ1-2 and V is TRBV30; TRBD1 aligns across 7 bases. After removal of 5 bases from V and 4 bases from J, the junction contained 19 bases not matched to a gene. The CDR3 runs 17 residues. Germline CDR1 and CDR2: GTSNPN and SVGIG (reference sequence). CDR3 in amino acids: CAWGTDRVNEPLYGYTF. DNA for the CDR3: TGTGCCTGGGGAACCGACAGGGTTAACGAACCCCTCTATGGCTACACCTTC.

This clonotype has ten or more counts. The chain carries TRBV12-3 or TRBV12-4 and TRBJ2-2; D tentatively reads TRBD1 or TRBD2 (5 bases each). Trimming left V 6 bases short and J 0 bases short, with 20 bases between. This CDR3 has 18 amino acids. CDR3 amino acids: CASSRGKVWGTNTGELFF. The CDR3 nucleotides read TGTGCCAGCAGCCGAGGCAAGGTGTGGGGGACGAACACCGGGGAGCTGTTTTTT.

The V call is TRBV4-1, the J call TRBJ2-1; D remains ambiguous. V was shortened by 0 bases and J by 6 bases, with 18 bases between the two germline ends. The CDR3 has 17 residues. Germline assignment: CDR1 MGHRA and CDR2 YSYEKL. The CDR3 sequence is CASSQELGAISGNEQFF. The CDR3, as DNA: TGCGCCAGCAGCCAAGAATTAGGAGCTATCTCGGGCAATGAGCAGTTCTTC.

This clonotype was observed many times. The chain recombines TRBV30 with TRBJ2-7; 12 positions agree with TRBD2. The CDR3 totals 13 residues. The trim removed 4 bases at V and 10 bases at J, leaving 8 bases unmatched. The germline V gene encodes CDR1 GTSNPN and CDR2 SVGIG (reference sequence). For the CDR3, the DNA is TGTGCCTGGAATGGACTAGCGGGATCGGACCAGTACTTC. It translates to CAWNGLAGSDQYF.

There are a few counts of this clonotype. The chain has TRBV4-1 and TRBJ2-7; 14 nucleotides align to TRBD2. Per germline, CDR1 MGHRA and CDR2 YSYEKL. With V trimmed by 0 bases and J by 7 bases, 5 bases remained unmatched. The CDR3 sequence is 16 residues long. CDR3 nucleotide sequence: TGCGCCAGCAGCCAAGAAGGGACTAGCGGGGGCTGGGAGCAGTACTTC. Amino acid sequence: CASSQEGTSGGWEQYF.

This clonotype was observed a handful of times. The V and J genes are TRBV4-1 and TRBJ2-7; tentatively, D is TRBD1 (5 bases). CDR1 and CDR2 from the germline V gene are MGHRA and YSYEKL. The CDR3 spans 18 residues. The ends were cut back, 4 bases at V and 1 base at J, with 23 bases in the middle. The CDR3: CASSREFITGPNSYEQYF. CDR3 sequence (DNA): TGCGCCAGCAGCCGCGAATTTATTACAGGACCGAATTCCTACGAGCAGTACTTC.

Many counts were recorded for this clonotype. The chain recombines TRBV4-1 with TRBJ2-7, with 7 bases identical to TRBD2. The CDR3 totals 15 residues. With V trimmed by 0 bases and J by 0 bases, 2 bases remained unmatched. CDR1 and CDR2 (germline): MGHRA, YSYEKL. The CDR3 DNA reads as TGCGCCAGCAGCCAAGATCCGGGGGGCTCCTACGAGCAGTACTTC. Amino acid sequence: CASSQDPGGSYEQYF.

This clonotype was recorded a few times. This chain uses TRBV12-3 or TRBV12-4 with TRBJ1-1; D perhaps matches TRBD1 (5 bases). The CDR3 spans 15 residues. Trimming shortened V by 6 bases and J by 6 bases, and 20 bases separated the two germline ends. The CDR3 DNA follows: TGTGCCAGCAGCCCGACTAGGGACCGCCTCCCTGAAGCTTTCTTT. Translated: CASSPTRDRLPEAFF.

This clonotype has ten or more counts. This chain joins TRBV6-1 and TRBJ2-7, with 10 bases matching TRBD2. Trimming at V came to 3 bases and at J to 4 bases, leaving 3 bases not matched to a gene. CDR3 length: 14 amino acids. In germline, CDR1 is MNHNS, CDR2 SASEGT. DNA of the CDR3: TGTGCCAGCAGTGATTGGACTAGCGGTTACGAGCAGTACTTC. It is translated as CASSDWTSGYEQYF.

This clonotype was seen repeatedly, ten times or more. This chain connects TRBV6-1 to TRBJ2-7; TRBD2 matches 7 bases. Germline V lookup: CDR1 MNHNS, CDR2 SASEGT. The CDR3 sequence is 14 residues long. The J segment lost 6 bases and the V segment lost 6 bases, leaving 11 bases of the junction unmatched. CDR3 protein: CASRDHGGSGEQYF. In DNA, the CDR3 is TGTGCCAGCAGGGACCACGGCGGGAGTGGCGAGCAGTACTTC.

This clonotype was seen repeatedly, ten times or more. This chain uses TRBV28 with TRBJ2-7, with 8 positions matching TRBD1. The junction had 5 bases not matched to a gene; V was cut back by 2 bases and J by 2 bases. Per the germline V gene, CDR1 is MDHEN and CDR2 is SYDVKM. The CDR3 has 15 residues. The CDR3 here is CASSLETGATYEQYF. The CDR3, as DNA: TGTGCCAGCAGTTTAGAGACAGGGGCGACCTACGAGCAGTACTTC.

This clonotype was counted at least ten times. CDR3 sequence reads: CASSRQGGLLGANVLTF. CDR3 DNA: TGTGCCAGCAGTCGACAGGGGGGTTTGCTTGGGGCCAACGTCCTGACTTTC. This chain connects TRBV2 to TRBJ2-6; 9 nucleotides agree with TRBD1. CDR1 is SNHLY, CDR2 FYNNEI, per germline. CDR3 length: 17 amino acids. Unmatched junction bases numbered 8, after V lost 5 bases and J lost 3 bases.